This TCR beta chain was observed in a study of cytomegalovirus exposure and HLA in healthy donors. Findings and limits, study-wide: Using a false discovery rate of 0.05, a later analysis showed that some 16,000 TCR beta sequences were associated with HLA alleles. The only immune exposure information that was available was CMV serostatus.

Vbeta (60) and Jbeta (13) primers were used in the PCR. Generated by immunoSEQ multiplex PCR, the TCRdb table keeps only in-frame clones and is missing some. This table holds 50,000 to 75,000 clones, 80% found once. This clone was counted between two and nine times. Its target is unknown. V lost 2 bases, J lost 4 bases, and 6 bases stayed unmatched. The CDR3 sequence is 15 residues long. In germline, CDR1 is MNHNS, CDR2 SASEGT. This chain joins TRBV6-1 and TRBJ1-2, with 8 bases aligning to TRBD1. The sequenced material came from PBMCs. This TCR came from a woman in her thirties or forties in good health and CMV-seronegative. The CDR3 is CASSERQGARYGYTF. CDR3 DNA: TGTGCCAGCAGTGAAAGGCAGGGGGCGCGCTATGGCTACACCTTC.